Following are 5 T cell receptor beta chains from one sample sequenced in a study of blood T cell repertoires in COVID-19. TCRdb's table, derived via immunoSEQ multiplex PCR, lists solely in-frame clones and lacks some. This sample yields fewer than 150,000 clones, of which roughly 81% are seen a single time; 13% belongs to the top ten. Sequenced material: peripheral blood. All receptors come from a human donor in a cohort sampled during active COVID-19.

J is TRBJ1-2 and V is TRBV4-2; maybe TRBD1 (5 bases). The CDR3 covers 13 residues. V was shortened by 4 bases and J by 9 bases, with 15 bases between the two germline ends. Germline CDR1 is LGHNA and CDR2 is YNFKEQ. The CDR3 here is CASSPEGGDSYTF. In DNA, the CDR3 is TGTGCCAGCAGCCCCGAAGGAGGGGATAGCTACACCTTC.

This clone was detected a few times. The rearrangement joins TRBV30 to TRBJ1-5, with D tentatively TRBD1 (5 bases). The germline CDR1 and CDR2 sequences are GTSNPN and SVGIG (reference sequence). The V gene lost 2 bases and the J gene lost 2 bases, with 10 bases spanning the gap. This CDR3 spans 14 amino acids. CDR3 nucleotide sequence: TGTGCCTGGAGTACGGGGGTTGGCAATCAGCCCCAGCATTTT. The encoded protein is CAWSTGVGNQPQHF.

V usage is TRBV19 and J usage is TRBJ2-1; the match to TRBD1 covers 7 bases. CDR1 is LNHDA, CDR2 SQIVND, per germline (reference sequence). The CDR3 runs to 13 residues. Trimming cost V 7 bases and J 7 bases; bases outside gene matches: 7. The DNA for the CDR3 is TGTGCCAGTATAGGACAGGTGGAGAATGAGCAGTTCTTC. Translation: CASIGQVENEQFF. The full variable domain, with the rest looked up from reference TRBV19 and TRBJ2-1, is DGGITQSPKYLFRKEGQNVTLSCEQNLNHDAMYWYRQDPGQGLRLIYYSQIVNDFQKGDIAEGYSVSREKKESFPLTVTSAQKNPTAFYLCASIGQVENEQFFGPGTRLTVL.

A single count supports this clone. This CDR3 reads CASALIGSDTEAFF. DNA for the CDR3: TGTGCTAGTGCCTTGATAGGGAGCGACACTGAAGCTTTCTTT. This sequence joins TRBV12-5 and TRBJ1-1, with D uncertain. Deletions cut 7 bases from V and 3 bases from J, with 15 bases between. Per germline, CDR1 LGHNT and CDR2 FRNRAP. This CDR3 comprises 14 residues.

The chain employs TRBV12-2 and TRBJ2-7; no DNA check was done on the table's D call, TRBD2. TRBV12-2 is a documented pseudogene. The CDR3 length is 17 residues. The CDR3 region has the DNA TGTGCAAGTCGCTTAGGGGCGGGAGCGGGACTTCCCTACGAGCAGTACTTC. This gives the protein CASRLGAGAGLPYEQYF.